This T cell receptor (beta chain) was observed in a study of blood T cell repertoires in COVID-19. The assay was immunoSEQ multiplex PCR, and TCRdb's table has in-frame clones only and misses some. Of around 80,000 clones listed, around 79% were seen once; the top ten hold roughly 5.6%. V trimming: 2 bases; J trimming: 6 bases; junction bases outside the gene matches: 6. The length of the CDR3 is 16 residues. Germline V lookup: CDR1 LGHNA, CDR2 YSLEER. This receptor was identified in a middle-aged man with active or convalescent COVID-19. Sequencing was done on a sample of peripheral blood. This rearrangement joins TRBV4-3 to TRBJ1-6; TRBD1 matches 8 bases. The CDR3 loop is CASSQQTGELNSPLHF. DNA of the CDR3: TGCGCCAGCAGCCAACAGACAGGGGAACTTAATTCACCCCTCCACTTT.